The entry that follows covers one T cell receptor (beta chain) sequence. The protocol was immunoSEQ multiplex PCR, while the TCRdb copy is restricted to in-frame clones and leaves out a portion. In the table there are some 2,500,000 clones, 80% to 95% of which are singletons. Germline-derived CDR1 and CDR2 are SGHRS and YFSETQ. This CDR3 region has 16 residues. V shed 1 base and J 2 bases; nucleotides not matched to a gene: 3. The data stem from a study of shared clonotypes between healthy human individuals. The specimen was naive CD4+ T cells from PBMCs. Subset noted: CD45RA+ positively selected. The chain is built from TRBV5-1 and TRBJ2-7; the match to TRBD2 covers 13 bases. This TCR came from a man between 18 and 29 years old in good health. Some clones in this sample may be carry-over from other donors' samples. The CDR3 DNA reads as TGCGCCAGCAGCTTGACACTAGCGGGAGGGCCCTACGAGCAGTACTTC. Residues: CASSLTLAGGPYEQYF. Full variable domain (outside the CDR3, taken from reference TRBV5-1 and TRBJ2-7): KAGVTQTPRYLIKTRGQQVTLSCSPISGHRSVSWYQQTPGQGLQFLFEYFSETQRNKGNFPGRFSGRQFSNSRSEMNVSTLELGDSALYLCASSLTLAGGPYEQYFGPGTRLTVT.